The present T cell receptor (beta chain) was sequenced within a study of identifying expanded T cells in peripheral blood. As concerns this clone: Its antigen remains unidentified.

Study-level points and caveats: Across healthy donors, higher total template counts meant significantly greater approximately 2-week count variance.

Assay: immunoSEQ multiplex PCR; the TCRdb copy retains only in-frame clones and omits some. The repertoire holds 130,000 or so clones, with over 65% as singletons. There are 13 residues in the CDR3. CDR1 is SGDLS, CDR2 YYNGEE, per germline. Trimming left V 0 bases short and J 6 bases short, with 9 bases between. The sample was blood. The clonotype originates from a person aged 18 to 75 in good health. The chain recombines TRBV9 with TRBJ1-1, with D unclear. The DNA for the CDR3 is TGTGCCAGCAGCGTAGAGGGAGGTTCTGAAGCTTTCTTT. Protein: CASSVEGGSEAFF.